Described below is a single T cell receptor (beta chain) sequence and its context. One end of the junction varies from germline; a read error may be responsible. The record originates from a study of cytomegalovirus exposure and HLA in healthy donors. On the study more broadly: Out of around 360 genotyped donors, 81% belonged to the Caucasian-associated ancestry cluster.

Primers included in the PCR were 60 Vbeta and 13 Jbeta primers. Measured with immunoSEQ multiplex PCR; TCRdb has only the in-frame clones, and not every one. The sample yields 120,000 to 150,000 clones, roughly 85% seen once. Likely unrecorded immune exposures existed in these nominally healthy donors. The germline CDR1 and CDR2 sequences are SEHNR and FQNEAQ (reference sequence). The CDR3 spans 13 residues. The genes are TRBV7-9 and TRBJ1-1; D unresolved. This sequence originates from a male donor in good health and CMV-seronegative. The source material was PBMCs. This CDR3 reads CSSSFAGSAEAFF. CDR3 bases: TGTTCCAGCAGCTTCGCCGGTAGCGCTGAAGCTTTCTTT.